This T cell receptor (beta chain) was sequenced during a study of early T cells in non-severe SARS-CoV-2 infection. As for the study in general: Sequencing targeted bulk RNA from unsorted whole blood, leaving chains unpaired.

General study points: Matches to VDJdb favored anti-spike CD8 responses and missed private and CD4 specificities.

Germline values: CDR1 DFQATT, CDR2 SNEGSKA (reference sequence). The CDR3 spans 11 residues. V was cut by 3 bases and J by 6 bases, with 7 bases left in between. At least ten counts were recorded for this clonotype. Its antigen is unidentified. As part of library construction, unique molecular identifiers were attached to individual cDNA molecules. TCRdb ran MiXCR on the 5' RACE reads and lists one entry per CDR3 protein. The sample records 70,000 or so distinct CDR3 sequences, approximately 13% being singletons. The genes are TRBV20-1 and TRBJ2-3; D not certain. The specimen was whole blood. The TCR sequence derives from an adult who was a healthcare worker with PCR-confirmed SARS-CoV-2 infection or an uninfected control (not recorded which). The CDR3: CSASAFDTQYF. In nucleotides, the CDR3 is TGCAGTGCTAGTGCATTTGATACGCAGTATTTT.